This T cell receptor beta chain was documented in a study of blood T cell repertoires in COVID-19. In the original analysis: For nucleated cells, counts were estimated from reference gene primer amplification. Some clones are missing from TCRdb's copy, which holds only in-frame ones; the method was immunoSEQ multiplex PCR. The DNA gave D and trimming, while V, J and clone size come from that table. The data show around 180,000 clones, more than 75% seen once. Individuals aged roughly 18 to 95 years were recruited from approximately 22 US areas. Cohorts were assigned according to the clinical history that participants reported. This CDR3 spans 15 amino acids. Between the trimmed V and J ends, which lost 4 bases and 0 bases, there was a span of 11 bases. The germline V gene has CDR1 SGHTS and CDR2 YDEGEE.

This TCR was sampled from a woman in her 50s with acute COVID-19. Sequencing was performed on PBMCs or T cells enriched from blood (not recorded which). The chain carries TRBV5-8 and TRBJ1-5, with D unclear. CDR3 DNA: TGTGCCAGCAGCCTGGGAGCTTATAGCAATCAGCCCCAGCATTTT. This encodes CASSLGAYSNQPQHF.